This TCR beta chain is from a study of blood T cell repertoires in COVID-19. Study-level background: Sites in the United States, Italy and Spain provided acute and convalescent COVID-19 samples. T cells, B-cell-depleted T cells, or PBMCs provided the cDNA or gDNA that served as material.

Authors' data handling: For nucleated cells, counts were estimated from reference gene primer amplification. Libraries were prepared by immunoSEQ multiplex PCR; TCRdb keeps only in-frame clonotypes and omits some of them. V and J calls and clone size are copied from that table; D and trimming were computed from the DNA. The profile shows 150,000 to 200,000 clones, 70% to 90% of them singletons. There are 14 residues in the CDR3. Germline values: CDR1 MNHNY, CDR2 SVGAGI (reference sequence). V lost 10 bases to trimming and J lost 1 base, with 17 bases between them. The material sequenced was peripheral blood. The chain links TRBV6-6 to TRBJ2-7; possibly TRBD2 for D (5 bases). This receptor was obtained from a man aged 65-85 years with active or convalescent COVID-19. The CDR3 nucleotides read TGTGCCACTGTCCGCTCGGGGTATTCCTACGAGCAGTACTTC. It codes for CATVRSGYSYEQYF.